Below, 10 T cell receptor beta chains from the same sample are listed, as sequenced in a study of shared clonotypes between healthy human individuals. Sequencing used immunoSEQ multiplex PCR; TCRdb keeps in-frame clones, though not all of them. The profile shows about 700,000 clones, around two thirds of them singletons. Sequencing input: memory CD4+ T cells sorted from blood. Subset: CD45RA-negative fraction. These receptors all stem from a woman in her 30s in good health.

The chain employs TRBV4-2 and TRBJ1-1; 9 bases match TRBD1. The CDR3 has 18 amino acids. V lost 0 bases and J lost 11; bases outside the gene matches: 19. Germline-derived CDR1 and CDR2 are LGHNA and YNFKEQ. The CDR3 DNA is TGTGCCAGCAGCCAAGATAGGGGATGGCCGGACAGGGGCCCATCCGCTTTCTTT. Residues: CASSQDRGWPDRGPSAFF.

The V call is TRBV5-6, the J call TRBJ2-7; the match to TRBD2 covers 8 bases. Germline CDR1 is SGHDT and CDR2 is YYEEEE. The CDR3 extends over 13 amino acids. J lost 6 bases, V lost 6 bases, and 8 bases had no gene match. The DNA of the CDR3 is TGTGCCAGCAACCTGGCGGGGGGCCGCGAGCAGTACTTC. The encoded protein is CASNLAGGREQYF.

The chain joins TRBV5-1 to TRBJ2-3; tentative D call: TRBD2 (5 bases). Trimming cost V 7 bases and J 2 bases, with 26 bases left between them. The CDR3 loop spans 18 amino acids. Germline assignment: CDR1 SGHRS and CDR2 YFSETQ. The CDR3 coding sequence is TGCGCCAGCTCCACGATTTGGGTCCAATTCCGGGACACAGATACGCAGTATTTT. Its protein is CASSTIWVQFRDTDTQYF.

This clone was seen more than once but under ten times. The genes are TRBV7-9 and TRBJ2-1; D remains unclear. Germline-derived CDR1 and CDR2 are SEHNR and FQNEAQ (reference sequence). CDR3 length equals 14 residues. V lost 2 bases and J lost 8, with 13 bases in between. CDR3 in DNA: TGTGCCAGCAGCTTAAGGGCGGCGGACCATGAGCAGTTCTTC. Amino acid sequence: CASSLRAADHEQFF.

This clone showed up just once. This rearrangement joins TRBV6-4 to TRBJ1-1; D unclear. The CDR3 has 14 amino acids. Germline values: CDR1 MRHNA, CDR2 SNTAGT. V was shortened by 2 bases and J by 0 bases, with 7 bases between the two germline ends. Written as DNA, the CDR3 is TGTGCCAGCAGTGACAGGAGGGTGAACACTGAAGCTTTCTTT. This sequence encodes CASSDRRVNTEAFF.

The chain employs TRBV5-1 and TRBJ2-1; 7 bases fit TRBD1. CDR1 and CDR2 from the germline V gene are SGHRS and YFSETQ. This CDR3 has 16 amino acids. The junction had 11 bases not matched to a gene; V was cut back by 4 bases and J by 4 bases. CDR3 sequence reads: CASSLIPGQNYNEQFF. CDR3 bases: TGCGCCAGCAGCCTCATTCCGGGACAGAATTACAATGAGCAGTTCTTC.

About this clone: This sequence is one base from a far larger clone and is likely a read error. CDR3 residues: CVSSPGRVNQPQHF. CDR3 bases: TGTGTCAGCAGCCCCGGACGGGTTAATCAGCCCCAGCATTTT. The chain has TRBV6-6 and TRBJ1-5, with D hard to call. The germline CDR1 and CDR2 sequences are MNHNY and SVGAGI (reference sequence). The CDR3 runs 14 residues.

This sequence joins TRBV7-9 and TRBJ2-7; TRBD1 matches at 12 bases. V was pared by 7 bases and J by 4 bases, with 5 bases of the junction left unmatched. Germline-derived CDR1 and CDR2 are SEHNR and FQNEAQ (reference sequence). The CDR3 runs to 14 residues. CDR3: CASMGQGAYYEQYF. The DNA for the CDR3 is TGTGCCAGCATGGGACAGGGGGCGTATTACGAGCAGTACTTC.

The CDR3 loop reads CASSSGQSTYEQYF. CDR3 bases: TGCGCCAGCAGCTCGGGACAGAGCACCTACGAGCAGTACTTC. This chain joins TRBV5-1 and TRBJ2-7, with 7 nucleotides matching TRBD1. Germline CDR1 reads SGHRS; CDR2 reads YFSETQ. J gave up 2 bases and V 3 bases, and 5 bases lay outside the gene matches. This CDR3 region has 14 residues.

This clone has a single count. The rearrangement joins TRBV7-2 to TRBJ2-3; TRBD2 agrees at 12 bases. CDR3 size: 13 residues. Losses at the gene ends were 6 bases for V and 8 bases for J; bases not matched to a gene: 3. Germline V CDR1 and CDR2: SGHTA, FQGNSA. In DNA form, the CDR3 reads TGTGCCAGCAGTCCGGGACTAGCGGGTACGCAGTATTTT. This encodes CASSPGLAGTQYF.